This is a list of T cell receptor beta chains from one sample in a study of Graves' ophthalmopathy and Graves' hyperthyroidism. TCRdb re-called the multiplex PCR reads with MiXCR, one entry per CDR3 protein. The profile shows approximately 500,000 distinct CDR3 sequences, approximately 15% of them singletons. The sample was blood. The receptor set was obtained from a woman in her thirties with Graves' ophthalmopathy. Both conserved end residues are part of each CDR3. The order of the fields is D gene, V gene, clone size, J gene, CDR3 protein, CDR3 DNA. D genes are given only for firm matches. Size is omitted from some rows. Given values are once, few, many or a class for expanded clones.

-	TRBV28	many	TRBJ2-3	CAVQGADTQYF	TGTGCCGTTCAGGGCGCAGATACGCAGTATTTT
TRBD1	TRBV19	few	TRBJ2-2	CASSIMGTGNTGELFF	TGTGCCAGTAGTATTATGGGGACAGGGAACACCGGGGAGCTGTTTTTT
TRBD1	TRBV12-3/TRBV12-4	many	TRBJ1-1	CASSFSVTGGTEAFF	TGTGCCAGCAGTTTCTCCGTGACAGGGGGAACTGAAGCTTTCTTT
TRBD2	TRBV6-1	many	TRBJ2-5	CASSSGNQETQYF	TGTGCCAGCAGTAGCGGGAACCAAGAGACCCAGTACTTC
TRBD2	TRBV14	few	TRBJ2-1	CASSPGLAVYNEQFF	TGTGCCAGCAGCCCGGGACTAGCGGTGTACAATGAGCAGTTCTTC
TRBD1	TRBV7-8	once	TRBJ2-7	CASSPQDRTYEQYF	TGTGCCAGCAGCCCACAGGACAGGACGTACGAGCAGTACTTC
-	TRBV12-3/TRBV12-4	-	TRBJ1-1	CASSFAGHRGTEAFF	TGTGCCAGCAGTTTTGCAGGCCATAGGGGCACTGAAGCTTTCTTT
-	TRBV9	many	TRBJ1-2	CASRPTDRSYGYTF	TGTGCCAGCAGACCCACCGACAGATCCTATGGCTACACCTTC
-	TRBV11-1	-	TRBJ2-5	CASSRTRPTFQETQYF	TGTGCCAGCAGTCGGACACGGCCAACCTTCCAAGAGACCCAGTACTTC
TRBD1	TRBV20-1	many	TRBJ2-7	CSARGDRAESSYEQYF	TGCAGTGCTAGAGGGGACAGGGCCGAGAGCTCCTACGAGCAGTACTTC
TRBD1	TRBV12-3/TRBV12-4	many	TRBJ1-5	CASSLRPGTGRLINQPQHF	TGTGCCAGCAGTTTACGTCCCGGGACAGGGCGTTTAATCAATCAGCCCCAGCATTTT
-	TRBV30	many	TRBJ1-1	CASRQQNTEAFF	TGTGCCTCACGACAGCAGAACACTGAAGCTTTCTTT
-	TRBV4-2	few	TRBJ2-3	CASSPPNPNTRSDADTQYF	TGTGCCAGCAGCCCCCCCAACCCAAATACTAGAAGTGACGCAGATACGCAGTATTTT
-	TRBV25-1	-	TRBJ1-1	CASSELGVLNTEAFF	TGTGCCAGCAGTGAATTGGGGGTCCTGAACACTGAAGCTTTCTTT
-	TRBV27	many	TRBJ1-1	CASSLSGGLVTEAFF	TGTGCCAGCAGTTTATCGGGGGGGCTTGTCACTGAAGCTTTCTTT
TRBD2	TRBV25-1	few	TRBJ2-4	CASSYSGSGYIQYF	TGTGCCAGCAGTTATAGCGGGAGCGGATACATTCAGTACTTC
-	TRBV10-3	many	TRBJ1-1	CAISVPGDTEAFF	TGTGCCATCAGTGTCCCGGGGGACACTGAAGCTTTCTTT
TRBD2	TRBV9	few	TRBJ2-5	CASSPRWSSGGETQYF	TGTGCCAGCAGCCCGAGGTGGAGTAGCGGGGGAGAGACCCAGTACTTC
TRBD1	TRBV29-1	many	TRBJ1-2	CSVQGAKYGYTF	TGCAGCGTACAGGGGGCTAAGTATGGCTACACCTTC
TRBD2	TRBV5-6	few	TRBJ2-7	CASSRGPSGVENEQYF	TGTGCCAGCAGCCGCGGCCCTAGCGGGGTAGAAAACGAGCAGTACTTC
TRBD2	TRBV27	many	TRBJ2-7	CASSPSTSGFLYEQYF	TGTGCCAGCAGTCCCTCGACTAGCGGCTTTCTCTACGAGCAGTACTTC
TRBD1	TRBV13	many	TRBJ1-1	CASSERGQLSNTEAFF	TGTGCCAGCAGCGAACGGGGACAGCTTTCGAACACTGAAGCTTTCTTT
-	TRBV29-1	many	TRBJ2-5	CSAPGLAETQYF	TGCAGCGCCCCCGGGCTCGCAGAAACCCAGTACTTC
-	TRBV27	many	TRBJ2-2	CASTLRGEAGELFF	TGTGCCAGCACCCTGAGAGGGGAGGCCGGGGAGCTGTTTTTT
-	TRBV28	few	TRBJ2-4	CASSFLTGNIKYF	TGTGCCAGCAGTTTCTTGACGGGGAACATTAAGTACTTC
TRBD1	TRBV11-1	many	TRBJ1-2	CASSYTGDYGYTF	TGTGCCAGCAGCTACACAGGGGACTATGGCTACACCTTC
-	TRBV28	many	TRBJ1-5	CASSLNPGPDQPQHF	TGTGCCAGCAGTCTGAACCCCGGGCCGGATCAGCCCCAGCATTTT
TRBD1	TRBV6-1	-	TRBJ1-5	CASSQAGTGADQPQHF	TGTGCCAGCAGTCAAGCCGGGACAGGGGCGGATCAGCCCCAGCATTTT
-	TRBV12-3/TRBV12-4	many	TRBJ2-5	CASSFAGAQETQYF	TGTGCCAGCAGTTTCGCCGGGGCCCAAGAGACCCAGTACTTC
-	TRBV11-2	many	TRBJ1-3	CASSFQDTNSGNTIYF	TGTGCCAGCAGCTTCCAAGACACTAACTCTGGAAACACCATATATTTT
TRBD1	TRBV29-1	many	TRBJ1-1	CSVPGTAASAFF	TGCAGCGTCCCCGGGACAGCTGCTTCGGCTTTCTTT
-	TRBV5-1	many	TRBJ2-2	CASSLEGTLNTGELFF	TGCGCCAGCAGCTTGGAGGGGACATTGAACACCGGGGAGCTGTTTTTT
-	TRBV6-5	few	TRBJ1-2	CASSYSSRPAIYGYTF	TGTGCCAGCAGTTACTCGAGTCGGCCAGCCATCTATGGCTACACCTTC
-	TRBV7-6	many	TRBJ1-2	CASSPGQTSGYTF	TGTGCCAGCAGCCCGGGACAAACGTCGGGCTACACCTTC
TRBD2	TRBV7-3	few	TRBJ2-2	CASSLNGLADTGELFF	TGTGCCAGCAGCCTGAATGGACTAGCGGACACCGGGGAGCTGTTTTTT